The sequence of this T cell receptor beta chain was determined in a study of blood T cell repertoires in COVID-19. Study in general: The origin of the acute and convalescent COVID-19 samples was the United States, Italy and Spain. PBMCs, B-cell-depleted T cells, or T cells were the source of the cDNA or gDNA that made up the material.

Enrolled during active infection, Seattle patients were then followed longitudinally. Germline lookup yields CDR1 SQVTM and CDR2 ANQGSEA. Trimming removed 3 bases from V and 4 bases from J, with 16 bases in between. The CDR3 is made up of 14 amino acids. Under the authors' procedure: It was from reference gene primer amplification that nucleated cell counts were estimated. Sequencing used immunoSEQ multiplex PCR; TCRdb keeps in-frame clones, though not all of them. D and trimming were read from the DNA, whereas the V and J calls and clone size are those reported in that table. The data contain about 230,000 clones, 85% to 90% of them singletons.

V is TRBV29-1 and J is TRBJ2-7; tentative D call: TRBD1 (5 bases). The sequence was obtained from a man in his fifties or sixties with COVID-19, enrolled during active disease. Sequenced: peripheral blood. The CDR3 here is CSVDRAGSIYEQYF. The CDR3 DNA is TGCAGCGTTGACAGGGCCGGGTCGATTTACGAGCAGTACTTC.